This TCR beta chain was identified in a study of cytomegalovirus exposure and HLA in healthy donors. Study findings and constraints: Reportedly, diagnosis of cytomegalovirus status by the classifier showed high specificity and sensitivity.

The PCR ran on 60 Vbeta and 13 Jbeta primers. Libraries were prepared by immunoSEQ multiplex PCR; TCRdb keeps only in-frame clonotypes and omits some of them. The sample lists approximately 190,000 clones, around 90% seen once, with under 1.2% in the top ten. V lost 4 bases, J lost 5 bases, and 12 bases stayed unmatched. CDR1 is MDHEN and CDR2 is SYDVKM in the germline V gene. This CDR3 region has 17 residues. In the case of this clone: Its target is unknown.

Sequencing used PBMCs. The sequence came from a boy younger than 10 in good health and CMV-seronegative. The chain employs TRBV28 and TRBJ2-3, with 10 bases that match TRBD2. The CDR3 DNA follows: TGTGCCAGCAGTTCCCCTATAAGCGGGAGGGCGGGAGATACGCAGTATTTT. Protein product: CASSSPISGRAGDTQYF.